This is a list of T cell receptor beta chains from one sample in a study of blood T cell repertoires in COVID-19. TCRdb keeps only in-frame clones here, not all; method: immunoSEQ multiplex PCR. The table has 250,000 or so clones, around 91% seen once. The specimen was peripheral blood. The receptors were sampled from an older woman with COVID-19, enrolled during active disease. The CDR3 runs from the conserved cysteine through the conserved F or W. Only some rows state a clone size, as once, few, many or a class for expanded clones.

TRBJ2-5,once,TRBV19,CASSIGMVAGEETQYF
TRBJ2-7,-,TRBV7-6,CASSPGQGFYEQYF
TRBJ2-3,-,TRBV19,CASSNRQIRTDTQYF
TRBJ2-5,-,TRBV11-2,CASSLEGIPGRGTQYF
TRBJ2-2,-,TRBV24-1,CATSDPRTSGGAKSGELFF
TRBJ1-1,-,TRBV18,CASSEETGGVTEAFF
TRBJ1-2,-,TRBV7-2,CASSSGTGPYGYTF
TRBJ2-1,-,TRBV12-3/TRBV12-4,CASSSVGDEQFF
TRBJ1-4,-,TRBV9,CASSVPLSPPQGANEKLFF
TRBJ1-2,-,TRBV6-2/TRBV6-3,CASSPPGGNSFYGYTF
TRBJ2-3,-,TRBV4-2,CASSQDWGLDTDTQYF
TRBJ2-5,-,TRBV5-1,CASSLAGQGETQYF
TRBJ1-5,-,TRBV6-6,CASSPGQGYWQPQHF
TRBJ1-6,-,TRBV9,CASSAWGGSNSPLHF
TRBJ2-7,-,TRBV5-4,CASSLRGEQYF
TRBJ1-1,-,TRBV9,CASSSPTGGSINTEAFF
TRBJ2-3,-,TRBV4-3,CASSQDIQGFLTDTQYF
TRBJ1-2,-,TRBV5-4,CASNSVEGYGYTF
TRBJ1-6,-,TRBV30,CAWRGFGQARNSPLHF
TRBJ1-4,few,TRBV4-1,CASSQVLNNEKLFF
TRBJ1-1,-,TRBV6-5,CASTRIRGINTEAFF
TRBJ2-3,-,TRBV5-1,CASSSPGTESTDTQYF
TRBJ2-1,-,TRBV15,CATSRDQVGQRNEQFF